This entry is about one T cell receptor beta chain. Its binding antigen is unknown. No much larger clone is present one base from it, and per-base qualities are unavailable. Sequencing was carried out with an Illumina HiSeq 1500. The public sequencing data were trimmed at Q25 with fastp and processed into clonotypes with MiXCR by TCRdb, which kept only in-frame beta chains. Identical CDR3 protein sequences are pooled into one entry, listed with their most common genes and DNA. For this sample the table gives 600,000 to 800,000 distinct CDR3 sequences, of which 24% were detected only once. The leading ten clones occupy 8% of the sample. The data were taken from a study of T cell repertoires in cytomegalovirus infection (dated by TCRdb to about 2019). Study-wide context: Because public TCR beta signatures pointed to carriage of CMV infection together with the matching HLA type, the HLA type of each donor mattered for the analysis. Study-wide findings and limitations: Cumulative frequency of public TCR beta family members discriminated carriers of CMV infection plus the relevant HLA type in this cohort and an independent 352-donor cohort. The ex vivo response was dominated by HLA-C-restricted CMV-specific TCR beta clonotypes, which also provided the single most frequent clonotype in two of eight donors.

CDR1 and CDR2 were assigned from the germline V gene as MNHNS and SASEGT. V is clipped by 2 bases and J by 5 bases, and the sequence between their germline boundaries is 19 bases long. The CDR3, cysteine through phenylalanine, is 16 amino acids long. The retained sequence is limited to the CDR3, 48 bases, with the frame set at the first base. The receptor was isolated from a human donor in good health (CMV status not recorded). Some clones in this sample may be carry-over from other donors' samples. Input material: CD8+ T cells from PBMCs. The chain was built from TRBV6-1 and TRBJ2-7; tentative D gene TRBD2, with 5 bases matching. The CDR3 region has the sequence CASSELSSRVLDEQYF. The DNA reads as follows: TGTGCCAGCAGTGAACTATCATCGCGGGTACTGGACGAGCAGTACTTC.